The sequence of this T cell receptor (beta chain) was determined in a study of blood T cell repertoires in COVID-19. On the study more broadly: Material from acute and convalescent COVID-19 was sourced from the United States, Italy and Spain. PBMCs, B-cell-depleted T cells, or T cells provided the cDNA or gDNA that made up the material.

J was trimmed by 0 bases and V by 4 bases; bases with no gene match: 3. CDR3 length: 15 residues. Germline CDR1 MNHEY, CDR2 SVGAGI. Original processing notes: Quantification of nucleated cells was approximated via reference gene primer amplification. The protocol was immunoSEQ multiplex PCR, while the TCRdb copy is restricted to in-frame clones and leaves out a portion. D and trimming come from the DNA, and the V and J calls and clone size come from that table. The sample yields some 150,000 clones, about four fifths seen once. The sequenced material came from peripheral blood. The chain has TRBV6-5 and TRBJ1-3; 7 nucleotides line up with TRBD1. The source is a human donor with acute or convalescent COVID-19. The donor label of this sample is uncertain. This CDR3 reads CASSWDRVSGNTIYF. The CDR3 nucleotides read TGTGCCAGCAGTTGGGACAGAGTCTCTGGAAACACCATATATTTT.